This passage covers 23 T cell receptor beta chains from one sample sequenced in a study of regulatory T cells in long-lasting Graves disease. Time point denoted: newly diagnosed GD, antithyroid drugs for less than 3 months. The authors made the TCR library using RNA they extracted from PBMCs. iRepertoire HTBI primers and Arm-PCR of CDR3 regions built TCR beta libraries. TCRdb ran MiXCR on the multiplex PCR reads and lists one entry per CDR3 protein. Here the sample spans 390,000 or so distinct CDR3 sequences, 12% being singletons. This same sample was also taken into another study, of T cells in Graves' hyperthyroidism and ophthalmopathy.

Specimen: peripheral blood mononuclear cells (PBMCs), collected at new diagnosis, from a patient treated with antithyroid drugs. These receptors were collected from a woman younger than 30 with Graves disease.

This clonotype was detected many times. The chain couples TRBV6-1 to TRBJ1-4, with D unclear. Germline V gene sequence: CDR1 MNHNS, CDR2 SASEGT. V shed 6 bases and J shed 0 bases, with 11 bases lying between them. CDR3 length equals 15 residues. CDR3 region: CASSPELSTNEKLFF. The CDR3 DNA sequence: TGTGCCAGCAGCCCAGAGCTCTCAACTAATGAAAAACTGTTTTTT.

This clonotype was observed at least ten times. The rearrangement joins TRBV29-1 to TRBJ2-1; TRBD1 aligns across 7 bases. J gave up 5 bases and V 7 bases, and 11 bases lay outside the gene matches. Germline V gives CDR1 SQVTM, CDR2 ANQGSEA. CDR3 size: 14 residues. CDR3 region: CSGLRGTAHNEQFF. In DNA form, the CDR3 reads TGCAGCGGTCTAAGAGGGACAGCCCACAATGAGCAGTTCTTC.

CDR3 nucleotide sequence: TGTGCCAGCAGAGATCTAGCGGGGGACAACAATGAGCAGTTCTTC. This sequence encodes CASRDLAGDNNEQFF. This chain links TRBV6-2 or TRBV6-3 with TRBJ2-1, with 10 bases aligning to TRBD2. This CDR3 region has 15 residues. Trimming cost V 6 bases and J 5 bases; bases outside gene matches: 7. The germline gives CDR1 MNHEY, CDR2 SVGEGT.

Only a few counts were recorded for this clonotype. A much larger clone lies a single base off, so this may be a read error. The chain combines TRBV6-1 with TRBJ2-1; D is unresolved. Germline CDR1 is MNHNS and CDR2 is SASEGT. This CDR3 is built from 12 residues. The CDR3 coding sequence is TGTGCCTGCAGTAGATACCTTTTCGAGCAGTTCTTC. Translating gives CACSRYLFEQFF.

This clonotype was counted between two and nine times. The genes are TRBV7-2 and TRBJ2-2, with 10 bases fitting TRBD2. This CDR3 has 15 residues. Germline V gives CDR1 SGHTA, CDR2 FQGNSA. J lost 6 bases, V lost 6 bases, and 7 bases had no gene match. CDR3 nucleotide sequence: TGTGCCAGCAGTCGTAGCGGGGGGAGGGCCGGGGAGCTGTTTTTT. It specifies CASSRSGGRAGELFF.

This clonotype was seen ten or more times. CDR3 sequence: CASSVWYGQETQYF. Here the CDR3 DNA reads TGTGCCAGCAGCGTTTGGTACGGCCAAGAGACCCAGTACTTC. The chain links TRBV9 to TRBJ2-5; D unclear. The CDR3 totals 14 residues. The germline V gene has CDR1 SGDLS and CDR2 YYNGEE. V was shortened by 2 bases and J by 1 base, with 9 bases between the two germline ends. The whole variable domain, filled in from reference TRBV9 and TRBJ2-5, reads DSGVTQTPKHLITATGQRVTLRCSPRSGDLSVYWYQQSLDQGLQFLIQYYNGEERAKGNILERFSAQQFPDLHSELNLSSLELGDSALYFCASSVWYGQETQYFGPGTRLLVL.

This clonotype was seen only a few times. This chain uses TRBV30 with TRBJ1-1; the match to TRBD1 covers 7 bases. CDR1 is GTSNPN, CDR2 SVGIG, per germline (reference sequence). This CDR3 contains 14 residues. V lost 3 bases, J lost 6 bases, and 10 bases stayed unmatched. As DNA, the CDR3 is TGTGCCTGGAGCGCCAGGGGGTTTATCCCTGAAGCTTTCTTT. It codes for CAWSARGFIPEAFF. Based on the CDR3 plus reference TRBV30 and TRBJ1-1, the full variable domain is SQTIHQWPATLVQPVGSPLSLECTVEGTSNPNLYWYRQAAGRGLQLLFYSVGIGQISSEVPQNLSASRPQDRQFILSSKKLLLSDSGFYLCAWSARGFIPEAFFGQGTRLTVV.

This clonotype showed up many times. CDR3 coding DNA: TGTGCCAGCAGAGCTACTAGCGGGAAGAACACCGGGGAGCTGTTTTTT. As protein: CASRATSGKNTGELFF. The chain recombines TRBV9 with TRBJ2-2; 10 positions agree with TRBD2. With V trimmed by 5 bases and J by 1 base, 5 bases remained unmatched. CDR1 and CDR2 from the germline V gene are SGDLS and YYNGEE. The CDR3 is made up of 16 amino acids.

Written as DNA, the CDR3 is TGTGCCAGCAGACCTACAGGGTGGAGGGGACAGCCCCAGCATTTT. It specifies CASRPTGWRGQPQHF. The chain has TRBV12-3 or TRBV12-4 and TRBJ1-5; TRBD1 might be the D (6 bases). V dropped 6 bases and J dropped 7 bases, with 19 bases sitting between them. The CDR3 spans 15 residues.

The V call is TRBV5-4, the J call TRBJ2-7, with D perhaps TRBD1 or TRBD2 (7 bases each). From germline, CDR1 is SGHNT and CDR2 YYREEE (reference sequence). With 4 bases removed from V and 6 bases from J, the gap between germline ends came to 17 bases. The CDR3 spans 14 residues. CDR3 sequence: CASSTGTAGPEQYV. As DNA, the CDR3 is TGTGCCAGCAGCACAGGGACAGCGGGACCCGAGCAGTACGTC.

Many counts were recorded for this clonotype. The J gene is TRBJ2-7, the V gene TRBV12-3 or TRBV12-4, with 8 positions matching TRBD1. The V segment lost 1 base and the J segment 6 bases; nucleotides outside the gene matches: 5. The CDR3 covers 14 residues. The DNA for the CDR3 is TGTGCCAGCAGTTTAGGACAGGGGAAGAGCGAGCAGTACGTC. Its protein product is CASSLGQGKSEQYV.

The sample holds many counts of this clonotype. The chain recombines TRBV11-2 with TRBJ2-7, with D perhaps TRBD1 (5 bases). Trimming cost V 1 base and J 3 bases, with 10 bases left between them. There are 14 residues in the CDR3. Germline V lookup: CDR1 SGHAT, CDR2 FQNNGV. CDR3 in DNA: TGTGCCAGCAGCTTAGGGCCACAGGTCTACGAGCAGTACTTC. Its protein product is CASSLGPQVYEQYF.

This clonotype came up many times. The rearrangement links TRBV24-1 to TRBJ2-1; 8 nucleotides align to TRBD1. Germline V gives CDR1 KGHDR, CDR2 SFDVKD. Trimming took 5 bases from V and 3 from J; bases not matched to a gene: 2. The CDR3 has 14 residues. The DNA of the CDR3 is TGTGCCACCAGTGCAGGGGGCTACTACAATGAGCAGTTCTTC. Protein: CATSAGGYYNEQFF.

This clonotype was observed many times. V usage is TRBV18 and J usage is TRBJ1-3; D call uncertain. The V end was cut by 3 bases, the J end by 7 bases, with 7 bases between. The CDR3 extends over 12 amino acids. CDR1 and CDR2 from the germline V gene are KGHSH and LQKENI. The CDR3 spells CASSPNENTIYF. Written as DNA, the CDR3 is TGTGCCAGCTCACCCAACGAGAACACCATATATTTT.

V and J are TRBV10-2 and TRBJ1-5; tentatively, D is TRBD1 (5 bases). The CDR3 length is 16 residues. Germline CDR1 WSHSY, CDR2 SAAADI. V was clipped by 7 bases and J by 2 bases, with 18 bases between them. The CDR3 region is CASTPWSPGGNQPQHF. In DNA, the CDR3 is TGCGCCAGCACCCCATGGTCTCCGGGGGGCAATCAGCCCCAGCATTTT.

This chain connects TRBV15 to TRBJ2-1; TRBD2 matches at 12 bases. Unmatched junction bases numbered 12, after V lost 2 bases and J lost 4 bases. The germline gives CDR1 LNHNV, CDR2 YYDKDF (reference sequence). CDR3 size: 19 residues. For the CDR3, the DNA is TGTGCCACCAGCAGACTCGGACTAGCGGGAATGCTTAATTACAATGAGCAGTTCTTC. This gives the protein CATSRLGLAGMLNYNEQFF. Full variable domain (rest looked up from reference TRBV15 and TRBJ2-1): DAMVIQNPRYQVTQFGKPVTLSCSQTLNHNVMYWYQQKSSQAPKLLFHYYDKDFNNEADTPDNFQSRRPNTSFCFLDIRSPGLGDTAMYLCATSRLGLAGMLNYNEQFFGPGTRLTVL.

This sequence joins TRBV20-1 and TRBJ1-3; TRBD1 agrees at 9 bases. Germline values: CDR1 DFQATT, CDR2 SNEGSKA (reference sequence). The CDR3 totals 17 residues. Losses at the gene ends were 1 base for V and 0 bases for J; bases not matched to a gene: 7. CDR3 coding DNA: TGCAGTGCTAGAGTGATCCGGGACAGGGACTCTGGAAACACCATATATTTT. This translates into CSARVIRDRDSGNTIYF.

This clonotype was picked up a small number of times. The V and J genes are TRBV10-3 and TRBJ2-5; D possibly corresponds to TRBD1 (5 bases). The V and J ends lost 8 bases and 0 bases respectively, with 13 bases between them. CDR1 ENHRY and CDR2 SYGVKD come from the germline V gene. There are 14 residues in the CDR3. In DNA form, the CDR3 reads TGTGCCATCGCGGAAGGGGAATACCAAGAGACCCAGTACTTC. This translates into CAIAEGEYQETQYF.

This clonotype occurred many times. The rearrangement links TRBV12-3 or TRBV12-4 to TRBJ1-4, with 8 nucleotides matching TRBD1. V dropped 6 bases and J dropped 3; count of bases not matched to a gene: 6. The CDR3 consists of 15 residues. In DNA, the CDR3 is TGTGCCAGCAGCTCTTGGACAGGGCCTAATGAAAAACTGTTTTTT. Translated, it gives CASSSWTGPNEKLFF.

This clonotype was seen repeatedly, ten times or more. This chain joins TRBV6-1 and TRBJ1-1; no firm D call. Germline V CDR1 and CDR2: MNHNS, SASEGT. Trimming shortened V by 2 bases and J by 3 bases, and 10 bases separated the two germline ends. The CDR3 spans 14 residues. The CDR3, as DNA: TGTGCCAGCAGTGAAAGCTACGGGCACACTGAAGCTTTCTTT. Translated, it gives CASSESYGHTEAFF.

The rearrangement links TRBV12-3 or TRBV12-4 to TRBJ1-4; no definite D call. The CDR3 loop spans 14 amino acids. With 3 bases removed from V and 5 bases from J, the gap between germline ends came to 10 bases. CDR3 sequence: CASSFQSGNEKLFF. The CDR3 DNA reads as TGTGCCAGCAGTTTTCAGTCCGGAAATGAAAAACTGTTTTTT.

This clonotype was seen repeatedly, ten times or more. The chain joins TRBV19 to TRBJ1-5; 7 bases line up with TRBD1. V was pared by 2 bases and J by 0 bases, with 19 bases of the junction left unmatched. The CDR3 has 21 residues. The germline gives CDR1 LNHDA, CDR2 SQIVND (reference sequence). The CDR3 region has the DNA TGTGCCAGTAGTATATTTTCGGTTTGGGGGACAGACACTTATAGCAATCAGCCCCAGCATTTT. This encodes CASSIFSVWGTDTYSNQPQHF. Full variable domain (rest looked up from reference TRBV19 and TRBJ1-5): DGGITQSPKYLFRKEGQNVTLSCEQNLNHDAMYWYRQDPGQGLRLIYYSQIVNDFQKGDIAEGYSVSREKKESFPLTVTSAQKNPTAFYLCASSIFSVWGTDTYSNQPQHFGDGTRLSIL.

This clonotype was observed many times. This sequence joins TRBV7-3 and TRBJ2-2, with D perhaps being TRBD1 or TRBD2 (5 bases each). Germline V gene lookup returns CDR1 SGHTA and CDR2 FQGTGA. Trimming removed 3 bases from V and 7 bases from J, with 15 bases in between. This CDR3 comprises 15 residues. The DNA for the CDR3 is TGTGCCAGCAGCTTTTCCGGGGCATTAGGCGGGGAGCTGTTTTTT. It codes for CASSFSGALGGELFF.